This T cell receptor beta chain appears in the sequencing data of a study of beta chain features in type 1 diabetes. Study outcomes and limitations: Type 1 diabetes patients had TCRB CDR3s that were shorter (moderately but significantly so) in all four CD4+ subsets. Cells that show high TCR expression could be over-represented by cDNA sequencing. HLA effects on TCRB rearrangement stayed unresolved here.

CD4+ naive, central memory, regulatory and stem cell-like memory subsets were isolated by sorting on CD45RO/CCR7/CD25/CD127/CD95/CD27. With 5 bases clipped from V and 8 bases from J, the junction kept 12 bases outside the gene matches. Germline CDR1 and CDR2: SNHLY and FYNNEI. CDR3 length: 17 residues. A note on this clone: Its antigen is currently unknown.

Of the isolated RNA, all was reverse transcribed, and so the sequenced material was expressed TCRB transcripts. Naive, central memory and regulatory T cell samples yielded approximately 3.3 million reads on average. The assay was immunoSEQ multiplex PCR, and TCRdb's table has in-frame clones only and misses some. This table holds 630,000 or so clones, over 11% found once. Sequencing input: naive CD4+ T cells from blood. This rearrangement joins TRBV2 to TRBJ2-1; 13 bases are shared with TRBD2. The receptor was derived from a man between 18 and 35 years old with type 1 diabetes. CDR3 loop: CASSFSTSGRNVDEQFF. CDR3 DNA sequence: TGTGCCAGCAGTTTTTCGACTAGCGGGAGGAATGTTGATGAGCAGTTCTTC.